This T cell receptor beta chain was recovered during a study of blood T cell repertoires in COVID-19. Study as a whole: The origin of the acute and convalescent COVID-19 samples was the United States, Italy and Spain. From T cells, B-cell-depleted T cells, or PBMCs came the material, which was cDNA or gDNA.

Authors' analysis steps: The authors estimated nucleated cell counts from reference gene primer amplification. Profiling relied on immunoSEQ multiplex PCR, and the TCRdb table lists in-frame clones only, not all of them. The V and J calls and clone size are taken from that table; D and trimming were inferred from the DNA. This sample has 90,000 to 150,000 clones, with over 60% found just once. The V and J ends lost 0 bases and 9 bases respectively, with 6 bases between them. Germline CDR1 MNHEY, CDR2 SMNVEV (reference sequence). This CDR3 has 13 residues. This clone was found a few times. The sample comprised peripheral blood. The sequence derives from a human donor in a cohort sampled during active COVID-19. The chain links TRBV27 to TRBJ1-6; no clear D gene. The CDR3 loop reads CASSLSGRSPLHF. The CDR3 DNA follows: TGTGCCAGCAGTTTATCTGGCCGTTCACCCCTCCACTTT.